This TCR beta chain was recovered during a study of T cell responses to AZD1222 COVID-19 vaccine. Study details: Second doses that came at about 4 or about 12 weeks were put together.

As to this clone: Its antigen is unknown.

The assay was immunoSEQ multiplex PCR, and TCRdb's table has in-frame clones only and misses some. The sample has fewer than 95,000 clones; approximately 90% are singletons. The germline CDR1 and CDR2 sequences are MGHDK and SYGVNS. The CDR3 sequence is 15 residues long. The J segment lost 4 bases and the V segment lost 2 bases, leaving 5 bases of the junction unmatched. Notes on the study in general: Baseline testing showed seropositivity in only 6 or 7 AZD1222 recipients. Spike-specific TCRs gained breadth and depth after people received two AZD1222 doses. Repertoire sampling happened only post peak T cell response.

Sequencing was performed on peripheral blood, taken on day 0 of AZD1222 vaccination. The gene calls are TRBV25-1 and TRBJ2-1; 7 positions match TRBD2. This TCR was sampled from an adult in good health. CDR3 in amino acids: CASSEPSGPYNEQFF. DNA of the CDR3: TGTGCCAGCAGTGAACCTAGCGGCCCTTACAATGAGCAGTTCTTC. Variable domain in full (rest from reference TRBV25-1 and TRBJ2-1): EADIYQTPRYLVIGTGKKITLECSQTMGHDKMYWYQQDPGMELHLIHYSYGVNSTEKGDLSSESTVSRIRTEHFPLTLESARPSHTSQYLCASSEPSGPYNEQFFGPGTRLTVL.